This is a list of T cell receptor beta chains from one sample in a study of beta chain features in type 1 diabetes. Sequencing used immunoSEQ multiplex PCR; TCRdb keeps in-frame clones, though not all of them. The table lists about 240,000 clones, 27% of them singletons. The sequencing sample was made of central memory CD4+ T cells from blood. These receptors were taken from a man aged 30-40 years in good health. Each CDR3 is given with its conserved first and last residue. Each record gives: clone size, D gene, V gene, J gene, CDR3 protein, CDR3 DNA. The D gene is left open where the match is weak. A row's size may be missing; if present it is once, few, many or a size class.

clone size: NA
D gene: TRBD1
V gene: TRBV2
J gene: TRBJ1-6
CDR3 protein: CASSLQGSRGNSPLHF
CDR3 DNA: TGTGCCAGCAGCCTACAGGGGTCTCGTGGAAATTCACCCCTCCACTTT

clone size: few
D gene: NA
V gene: TRBV5-4
J gene: TRBJ2-3
CDR3 protein: CASSLAGSSTDTQYF
CDR3 DNA: TGTGCCAGCAGCTTGGCAGGGTCCAGCACAGATACGCAGTATTTT

clone size: NA
D gene: NA
V gene: TRBV7-9
J gene: TRBJ2-1
CDR3 protein: CASSPTGANNEQFF
CDR3 DNA: TGTGCCAGCAGCCCCACCGGGGCCAACAATGAGCAGTTCTTC

clone size: many
D gene: TRBD2
V gene: TRBV7-2
J gene: TRBJ2-1
CDR3 protein: CASSLPRGLAGPTYNEQFF
CDR3 DNA: TGTGCCAGCAGCTTACCCCGAGGACTAGCGGGGCCCACCTACAATGAGCAGTTCTTC

clone size: few
D gene: NA
V gene: TRBV2
J gene: TRBJ1-2
CDR3 protein: CASSGRGQGDGYTF
CDR3 DNA: TGTGCCAGCAGTGGGCGAGGGCAGGGAGATGGCTACACCTTC

clone size: NA
D gene: NA
V gene: TRBV27
J gene: TRBJ1-1
CDR3 protein: CASSFLDGTEAFF
CDR3 DNA: TGTGCCAGCAGTTTCCTCGACGGCACTGAAGCTTTCTTT

clone size: many
D gene: TRBD1
V gene: TRBV29-1
J gene: TRBJ2-3
CDR3 protein: CSSGQGTDTQYF
CDR3 DNA: TGCAGCTCGGGACAGGGGACAGATACGCAGTATTTT

clone size: NA
D gene: TRBD2
V gene: TRBV29-1
J gene: TRBJ2-5
CDR3 protein: CSVETGREAQYF
CDR3 DNA: TGCAGCGTTGAAACAGGGCGGGAGGCCCAGTACTTC

clone size: many
D gene: NA
V gene: TRBV2
J gene: TRBJ2-1
CDR3 protein: CASSDYNEQFF
CDR3 DNA: TGTGCCAGCAGCGATTACAATGAGCAGTTCTTC

clone size: few
D gene: NA
V gene: TRBV28
J gene: TRBJ1-1
CDR3 protein: CASTSGHTEAFF
CDR3 DNA: TGTGCCAGCACCTCGGGTCACACTGAAGCTTTCTTT

clone size: NA
D gene: TRBD2
V gene: TRBV5-1
J gene: TRBJ2-2
CDR3 protein: CASSLSSGPTGELFF
CDR3 DNA: TGCGCCAGCAGCTTATCTAGCGGACCGACCGGGGAGCTGTTTTTT

clone size: few
D gene: NA
V gene: TRBV29-1
J gene: TRBJ1-2
CDR3 protein: CSVENNAFNYGYTF
CDR3 DNA: TGCAGCGTTGAAAACAACGCGTTTAACTATGGCTACACCTTC

clone size: few
D gene: NA
V gene: TRBV7-9
J gene: TRBJ1-2
CDR3 protein: CASSLPLTVSTYGYTF
CDR3 DNA: TGTGCCAGCAGCTTACCTCTGACAGTTTCTACCTATGGCTACACCTTC

clone size: NA
D gene: TRBD2
V gene: TRBV28
J gene: TRBJ2-4
CDR3 protein: CASSSRESQYF
CDR3 DNA: TGTGCCAGCAGTTCGCGGGAGAGTCAGTACTTC

clone size: few
D gene: NA
V gene: TRBV2
J gene: TRBJ2-7
CDR3 protein: CASSTYEQYF
CDR3 DNA: TGTGCCAGCTCGACCTACGAGCAGTACTTC

clone size: NA
D gene: NA
V gene: TRBV6-5
J gene: TRBJ2-7
CDR3 protein: CASSYSPGYTHEQYF
CDR3 DNA: TGTGCCAGCAGTTACTCGCCAGGATATACCCACGAGCAGTACTTC

clone size: NA
D gene: TRBD2
V gene: TRBV5-1
J gene: TRBJ2-1
CDR3 protein: CASSLSSGGKNEQFF
CDR3 DNA: TGCGCCAGCAGCCTTTCTAGCGGGGGGAAAAATGAGCAGTTCTTC

clone size: NA
D gene: TRBD1
V gene: TRBV9
J gene: TRBJ2-1
CDR3 protein: CASSVTGSSYNEQFF
CDR3 DNA: TGTGCCAGCAGCGTGACAGGGAGCTCCTACAATGAGCAGTTCTTC

clone size: NA
D gene: NA
V gene: TRBV5-4
J gene: TRBJ2-5
CDR3 protein: CASSLLGVETQYF
CDR3 DNA: TGTGCCAGCAGCTTGTTAGGGGTAGAGACCCAGTACTTC

clone size: NA
D gene: TRBD1
V gene: TRBV5-5
J gene: TRBJ2-1
CDR3 protein: CASSSNPRQGGLSDVF
CDR3 DNA: TGTGCCAGCAGCTCCAACCCTCGACAGGGGGGTTTGAGCGATGTCTTC

clone size: NA
D gene: NA
V gene: TRBV4-3
J gene: TRBJ2-7
CDR3 protein: CASSQDQAGAYEQYF
CDR3 DNA: TGCGCCAGCAGCCAAGATCAGGCCGGGGCCTACGAGCAGTACTTC

clone size: few
D gene: NA
V gene: TRBV4-3
J gene: TRBJ2-1
CDR3 protein: CASSQSRGENEQFF
CDR3 DNA: TGCGCCAGCAGCCAGTCCCGCGGGGAAAATGAGCAGTTCTTC

clone size: NA
D gene: TRBD2
V gene: TRBV6-6
J gene: TRBJ2-1
CDR3 protein: CASSTRSGKDLNEQFF
CDR3 DNA: TGTGCCAGCAGTACTCGTAGCGGGAAAGATTTGAATGAGCAGTTCTTC

clone size: NA
D gene: NA
V gene: TRBV18
J gene: TRBJ2-3
CDR3 protein: CASSPLGQRSTDTQYF
CDR3 DNA: TGTGCCAGCTCACCACTCGGACAGCGAAGCACAGATACGCAGTATTTT

clone size: few
D gene: NA
V gene: TRBV4-1
J gene: TRBJ2-4
CDR3 protein: CASSQNRGNIQYF
CDR3 DNA: TGCGCCAGCAGCCAGAACCGGGGAAACATTCAGTACTTC

clone size: few
D gene: NA
V gene: TRBV20-1
J gene: TRBJ2-2
CDR3 protein: CSAEAAGELFF
CDR3 DNA: TGCAGTGCTGAGGCGGCCGGGGAGCTGTTTTTT

clone size: NA
D gene: TRBD1
V gene: TRBV10-3
J gene: TRBJ1-6
CDR3 protein: CAISDGQGSVPLHF
CDR3 DNA: TGTGCCATCAGTGACGGACAGGGTTCGGTACCCCTCCACTTT

clone size: NA
D gene: NA
V gene: TRBV4-3
J gene: TRBJ1-1
CDR3 protein: CASSQDRGLAAFF
CDR3 DNA: TGCGCCAGCAGCCAAGATAGAGGCTTAGCCGCTTTCTTT

clone size: few
D gene: NA
V gene: TRBV10-3
J gene: TRBJ2-4
CDR3 protein: CAISETERGIQYF
CDR3 DNA: TGTGCCATCAGTGAGACCGAGCGAGGCATTCAGTACTTC

clone size: few
D gene: TRBD1
V gene: TRBV6-5
J gene: TRBJ2-1
CDR3 protein: CASKGNRGTNEQFF
CDR3 DNA: TGTGCCAGCAAAGGCAACAGGGGAACGAATGAGCAGTTCTTC

clone size: NA
D gene: NA
V gene: TRBV5-6
J gene: TRBJ2-1
CDR3 protein: CASRTLGNEQFF
CDR3 DNA: TGTGCCAGCAGAACGCTGGGGAATGAGCAGTTCTTC

clone size: NA
D gene: NA
V gene: TRBV5-4
J gene: TRBJ1-2
CDR3 protein: CASSLVGATNYGYTF
CDR3 DNA: TGTGCCAGCAGCTTGGTGGGAGCTACTAACTATGGCTACACCTTC

clone size: few
D gene: NA
V gene: TRBV5-4
J gene: TRBJ2-5
CDR3 protein: CASSLDREETQYF
CDR3 DNA: TGTGCCAGCAGCTTGGACAGGGAGGAGACCCAGTACTTC

clone size: NA
D gene: TRBD1
V gene: TRBV5-1
J gene: TRBJ2-5
CDR3 protein: CASSKGQGDTQYF
CDR3 DNA: TGCGCCAGCAGCAAGGGACAGGGGGATACCCAGTACTTC

clone size: NA
D gene: NA
V gene: TRBV30
J gene: TRBJ2-2
CDR3 protein: CAWSRGNTGELFF
CDR3 DNA: TGTGCCTGGAGTCGGGGGAACACCGGGGAGCTGTTTTTT